The 7 T cell receptor beta chains below all came from one sample that was sequenced in a study of long-term antiretroviral therapy in people with HIV. Researchers report immunoSEQ v3.0 was run at survey level. Profiled with immunoSEQ multiplex PCR; TCRdb holds only in-frame clones, not every one. The table records tens of thousands of clones, about 90% of them present only once. The input for sequencing was unsorted PBMCs, taken 2 years after starting antiretroviral therapy. Receptors were obtained from a man aged 45 to 65 with HIV.

This clone was found once. The identical CDR3 is also encoded by other nucleotide sequences in the sample. This chain uses TRBV30 with TRBJ2-7; D unresolved. Germline CDR1 is GTSNPN and CDR2 is SVGIG (reference sequence). The germline V and J ends were trimmed by 0 bases and 3 bases, with 12 bases remaining between them. CDR3 length: 14 amino acids. The CDR3: CAWSVRVKSYEQYF. The CDR3 region has the DNA TGTGCCTGGAGTGTAAGAGTGAAGAGCTACGAGCAGTACTTC.

In this sample, this clone turned up once. The chain uses TRBV5-8 and TRBJ2-7; possible D gene TRBD1, 6 bases. V was pared by 2 bases and J by 3 bases, with 15 bases between. This CDR3 contains 15 residues. CDR1 and CDR2 (germline): SGHTS, YDEGEE. The DNA for the CDR3 is TGTGCCAGCAGCTTACACAGGGTGGGTCGCTACGAGCAGTACTTC. Translated, it gives CASSLHRVGRYEQYF.

The J gene is TRBJ1-2, the V gene TRBV27; D gene uncertain. The germline gives CDR1 MNHEY, CDR2 SMNVEV (reference sequence). CDR3 length equals 13 residues. V was trimmed by 2 bases and J by 3 bases, leaving 7 bases between them. CDR3 in amino acids: CASSLDGDYGYTF. The DNA of the CDR3 is TGTGCCAGCAGTTTAGACGGGGACTATGGCTACACCTTC.

The genes are TRBV13 and TRBJ1-3, with D uncertain. Germline V gene sequence: CDR1 PRHDT, CDR2 FYEKMQ (reference sequence). V shed 5 bases and J shed 3 bases, with 14 bases lying between them. The CDR3 extends over 15 amino acids. CDR3 residues: CASSLRVSNGNTIYF. Here the CDR3 DNA reads TGTGCCAGCAGCCTTAGGGTGTCGAATGGAAACACCATATATTTT.

In DNA, the CDR3 is TGTGCCAGCAGCAAGACTAGCGGGGGGACCGGGGAGCTGTTTTTT. Translation: CASSKTSGGTGELFF. The V call is TRBV7-9, the J call TRBJ2-2; TRBD2 agrees at 13 bases. The V segment lost 5 bases and the J segment 5 bases; nucleotides outside the gene matches: 2. The CDR3 extends over 15 amino acids. Per germline, CDR1 SEHNR and CDR2 FQNEAQ (reference sequence). The full variable domain, with the rest looked up from reference TRBV7-9 and TRBJ2-2, is DTGVSQNPRHKITKRGQNVTFRCDPISEHNRLYWYRQTLGQGPEFLTYFQNEAQLEKSRLLSDRFSAERPKGSFSTLEIQRTEQGDSAMYLCASSKTSGGTGELFFGEGSRLTVL.

This chain uses TRBV27 with TRBJ2-1, with TRBD2 matching over 13 bases. The CDR3 is 20 amino acids. Looked up from germline, CDR1 is MNHEY and CDR2 is SMNVEV (reference sequence). V shed 6 bases, J shed 0 bases, and the junction held 14 bases outside the gene matches. The CDR3 DNA follows: TGTGCCAGCAGCTTAGATGGACTAGCGGGAGTAGCAAGCTCCTACAATGAGCAGTTCTTC. This translates into CASSLDGLAGVASSYNEQFF.

The V and J genes are TRBV29-1 and TRBJ1-2; D is possibly TRBD1 (5 bases). Germline CDR1 is SQVTM and CDR2 is ANQGSEA. This CDR3 contains 14 residues. Trimming took 6 bases from V and 4 from J, leaving 18 bases between them. The CDR3 bases are TGCAGCGTCGACAGAGAATCGTTGGGCTATGGCTACACCTTC. Its protein product is CSVDRESLGYGYTF.